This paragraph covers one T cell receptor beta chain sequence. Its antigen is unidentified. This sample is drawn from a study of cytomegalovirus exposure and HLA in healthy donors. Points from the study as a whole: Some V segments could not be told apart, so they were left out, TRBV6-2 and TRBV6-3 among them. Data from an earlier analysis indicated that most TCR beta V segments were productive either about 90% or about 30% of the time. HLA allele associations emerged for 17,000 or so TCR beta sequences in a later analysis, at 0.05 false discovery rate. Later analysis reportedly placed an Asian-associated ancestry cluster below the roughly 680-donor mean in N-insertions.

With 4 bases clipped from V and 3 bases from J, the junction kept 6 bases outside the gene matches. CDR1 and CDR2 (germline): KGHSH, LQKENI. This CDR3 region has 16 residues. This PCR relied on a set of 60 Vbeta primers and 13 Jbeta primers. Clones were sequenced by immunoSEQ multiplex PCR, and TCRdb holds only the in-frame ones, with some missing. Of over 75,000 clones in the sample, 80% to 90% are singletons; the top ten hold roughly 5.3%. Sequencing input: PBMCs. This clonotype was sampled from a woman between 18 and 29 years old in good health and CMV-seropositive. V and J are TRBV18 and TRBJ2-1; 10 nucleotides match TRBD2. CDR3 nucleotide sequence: TGTGCCAGCTCACGAGTAGCGGGGGGTCTCTACAATGAGCAGTTCTTC. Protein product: CASSRVAGGLYNEQFF. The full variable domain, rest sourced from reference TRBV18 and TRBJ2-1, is NAGVMQNPRHLVRRRGQEARLRCSPMKGHSHVYWYRQLPEEGLKFMVYLQKENIIDESGMPKERFSAEFPKEGPSILRIQQVVRGDSAAYFCASSRVAGGLYNEQFFGPGTRLTVL.